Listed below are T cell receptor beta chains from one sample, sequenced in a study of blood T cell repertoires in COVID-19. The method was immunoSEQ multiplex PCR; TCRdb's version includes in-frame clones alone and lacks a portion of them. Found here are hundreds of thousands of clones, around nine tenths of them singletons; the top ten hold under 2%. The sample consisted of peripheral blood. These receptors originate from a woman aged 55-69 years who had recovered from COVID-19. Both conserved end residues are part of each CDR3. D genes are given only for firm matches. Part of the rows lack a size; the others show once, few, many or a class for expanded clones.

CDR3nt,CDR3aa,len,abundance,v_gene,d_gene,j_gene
TGCGCCAGCAGCTTGGGGCGGGGGGATAGCACAGATACGCAGTATTTT,CASSLGRGDSTDTQYF,16,.,TRBV5-1,TRBD2,TRBJ2-3
TGTGCCAGCAGCTTATTTCCAGGACAGGGTGGCACTGAAGCTTTCTTT,CASSLFPGQGGTEAFF,16,.,TRBV11-2,TRBD1,TRBJ1-1
TGTGCCAGCAAGGACAGGGGGTCTTACGAGCAGTACTTC,CASKDRGSYEQYF,13,.,TRBV6-6,TRBD1,TRBJ2-7
TGTGCCAGCAGCTTAATGGGGGCCTCCTACGAGCAGTACTTC,CASSLMGASYEQYF,14,.,TRBV7-9,.,TRBJ2-7
TGTGCCATCACTGGACAGAACACTGAAGCTTTCTTT,CAITGQNTEAFF,12,.,TRBV10-3,.,TRBJ1-1
TGTGCCAGCAGCTTGTATAGCGGAGCTAACATTCAGTACTTC,CASSLYSGANIQYF,14,.,TRBV7-2,.,TRBJ2-4
TGTGCCAGCAGCGCCCGGGTGAACACTGAAGCTTTCTTT,CASSARVNTEAFF,13,few,TRBV9,.,TRBJ1-1
TGTGCCAGCAGCCCCCCAGCAGGGGGCGAAAAGGGCGGTGAAGCTTTCTTT,CASSPPAGGEKGGEAFF,17,.,TRBV28,TRBD1,TRBJ1-1
TGCGCCAGCAGCCAAGATCATGGGGGGAGTAACTTTTTT,CASSQDHGGSNFF,13,.,TRBV4-3,.,TRBJ1-4
TGCGCCAGCAGCCTCCCCGGGACTAGCGGGGGGGCCGTCGGGTTCGGCGGGGAGCTGTTTTTT,CASSLPGTSGGAVGFGGELFF,21,.,TRBV5-1,TRBD2,TRBJ2-2
TGTGCCAGCAGCCAAGATGGATCTCGGGGACCCCAGCATTTT,CASSQDGSRGPQHF,14,.,TRBV3-1/TRBV3-2,.,TRBJ1-5
TGTGCCAGCAGCTTAGGTAGCGGGGGGGCCCGCAGCACAGATACGCAGTATTTT,CASSLGSGGARSTDTQYF,18,.,TRBV7-6,TRBD2,TRBJ2-3
TGCAGCGTTAACCGGGACAGGACCGGGGAGCTGTTTTTT,CSVNRDRTGELFF,13,.,TRBV29-1,TRBD1,TRBJ2-2
TGTGCCAGCAGCCCGACAGGGGGCCTCGCAGATACGCAGTATTTT,CASSPTGGLADTQYF,15,.,TRBV7-3,TRBD1,TRBJ2-3
TGTGCTAGCAGCCGTAGCGGGGATGGCCAAGAGACCCAGTACTTC,CASSRSGDGQETQYF,15,once,TRBV7-7,TRBD2,TRBJ2-5
TGTGCCAGCAGTCCACTACTAGCGGGGGGGCTTAAGGAGCAGTTCTTC,CASSPLLAGGLKEQFF,16,.,TRBV6-6,TRBD2,TRBJ2-1
TGTGCCAGCTCACCACCGTTGTCTTCCTACGAGCAGTACTTC,CASSPPLSSYEQYF,14,.,TRBV18,.,TRBJ2-7
TGTGCCAGCAGTGAAGCGAGGACAAATTCACCCCTCCACTTT,CASSEARTNSPLHF,14,.,TRBV2,.,TRBJ1-6
TGCGCCAGCAAGGACAGGGGCGCCGACGAGCAGTACTTC,CASKDRGADEQYF,13,.,TRBV23-1,TRBD1,TRBJ2-7
TGTGCCAGCAGGGATACAGGCTCTGGAAACACCATATATTTT,CASRDTGSGNTIYF,14,few,TRBV6-6,.,TRBJ1-3
TGCGCCAGCAGCCTGGACATTGGAGAGACCCAGTACTTC,CASSLDIGETQYF,13,.,TRBV5-1,.,TRBJ2-5
TGTGCCAGCAGCTTTCGTGGAGGCTCCTACAATGAGCAGTTCTTC,CASSFRGGSYNEQFF,15,.,TRBV7-3,.,TRBJ2-1
TGTGCCAGCTCTATACAGGGGGGAAGCACTGAAGCTTTCTTT,CASSIQGGSTEAFF,14,.,TRBV7-2,TRBD1,TRBJ1-1
TGTGCCAGCAGTCTCGGACAGGGGGGCTATGGCTACACCTTC,CASSLGQGGYGYTF,14,.,TRBV3-1/TRBV3-2,TRBD1,TRBJ1-2
TGTGCCAGCAGTCCCTCAGCGGGGGTCGGCTACACCTTC,CASSPSAGVGYTF,13,.,TRBV28,.,TRBJ1-2
TGCGCCAGCAGCCCTCTCCGAATGGGGCAGGGGTCCTACGAGCAGTACTTC,CASSPLRMGQGSYEQYF,17,.,TRBV4-1,.,TRBJ2-7
TGTGCCAGCAGTGGGACTAGCGGGGGGGCCCGGGATACGCAGTATTTT,CASSGTSGGARDTQYF,16,.,TRBV6-2/TRBV6-3,TRBD2,TRBJ2-3
TGTGCCAGTAGTAGCCGACAGGGGGGATCGGTAGCTTTCTTT,CASSSRQGGSVAFF,14,.,TRBV19,TRBD1,TRBJ1-1
TGTGCCAGCAGTTGGCTAGCGGGGGCCCGGGAGGGTCACACAGATACGCAGTATTTT,CASSWLAGAREGHTDTQYF,19,.,TRBV28,TRBD2,TRBJ2-3
TGTGCCAGCAGCTATTATGACAGGGAGGAAAAACTGTTTTTT,CASSYYDREEKLFF,14,.,TRBV28,TRBD1,TRBJ1-4
TGTGCCAGCAGTCCCGGGACAGGGGTCGGCACTGAAGCTTTCTTT,CASSPGTGVGTEAFF,15,.,TRBV6-4,TRBD1,TRBJ1-1
TGTGCCAGCAGCTTAACCGACAGGGGGCATACCTTC,CASSLTDRGHTF,12,.,TRBV7-9,TRBD1,TRBJ1-2
TGTGCCAGCAGCCAAGTTCGACAGACAACTAATGAAAAACTGTTTTTT,CASSQVRQTTNEKLFF,16,.,TRBV3-1/TRBV3-2,.,TRBJ1-4
TGTGCCAGCAGCTTAAGACAGGGGACAGATACGCAGTATTTT,CASSLRQGTDTQYF,14,.,TRBV11-3,TRBD1,TRBJ2-3
TGTGCCAGCAGTTACTCGTTTGCGACAGGGAATGGCTACACCTTC,CASSYSFATGNGYTF,15,.,TRBV6-5,TRBD1,TRBJ1-2
TGTGCCAGCAGACGGTATAGCAATCAGCCCCAGCATTTT,CASRRYSNQPQHF,13,.,TRBV28,.,TRBJ1-5
TGCAGCGTTGGGCAGGCTCAAGGTCGTAGTGAGCAGTTCTTC,CSVGQAQGRSEQFF,14,.,TRBV29-1,.,TRBJ2-1
TGTGCCAGCAGTTACAAGCGGGGGGTGTGGGGAGAGACCCAGTACTTC,CASSYKRGVWGETQYF,16,.,TRBV6-2/TRBV6-3,TRBD2,TRBJ2-5
TGCGCCAGCAGCCAAGAGGCGGGGGAGGTGAACACTGAAGCTTTCTTT,CASSQEAGEVNTEAFF,16,.,TRBV4-1,.,TRBJ1-1
TGCGCCCGCGACCGGGACAGGGGGCGAGTGGTGGATAATGAAAAACTGTTTTTT,CARDRDRGRVVDNEKLFF,18,.,TRBV10-1,TRBD1,TRBJ1-4
TGTGCCACCAGCAGATCAGGGGGGCAGCCCCAGCATTTT,CATSRSGGQPQHF,13,.,TRBV15,TRBD1,TRBJ1-5
TGTGCCAGCAGCTTTACAGGGGCTGGGGCCAACGTCCTGACTTTC,CASSFTGAGANVLTF,15,once,TRBV7-9,TRBD1,TRBJ2-6
TGTGCCAGCAGTTCTGGCCCTAGCGGGGGGGACGCGAACACCGGGGAGCTGTTTTTT,CASSSGPSGGDANTGELFF,19,.,TRBV28,TRBD2,TRBJ2-2
TGTGCCAGCAGCTTCGGCAGGGGGTCGTATGGCTACACCTTC,CASSFGRGSYGYTF,14,.,TRBV7-9,TRBD1,TRBJ1-2
TGTGCCAGCAGCGTAGACCGGCGGGGGGGCAATGAGCAGTTCTTC,CASSVDRRGGNEQFF,15,.,TRBV9,TRBD2,TRBJ2-1
TGCGCCAGCAGCTTACAGGGGGCGGGAGCCCACCACGAGCAGTACTTC,CASSLQGAGAHHEQYF,16,.,TRBV5-1,TRBD1,TRBJ2-7
TGTGCCAGCAGCCCACCGGGGATAGAGGCTGAGCAGTTCTTC,CASSPPGIEAEQFF,14,.,TRBV7-3,.,TRBJ2-1
TGTGCCAGCACCTCTTTAGCGCGGGGCAGCTCACCCCTCCACTTT,CASTSLARGSSPLHF,15,.,TRBV5-6,.,TRBJ1-6
TGTGCCAGTAGCCGGACAGGGCTTCAGGTTGGCTACACCTTC,CASSRTGLQVGYTF,14,.,TRBV19,TRBD1,TRBJ1-2
TGCGCCAGTTCCTTCGTAGGGGGGGGCTTGAACGAGCAGTACTTC,CASSFVGGGLNEQYF,15,.,TRBV5-1,.,TRBJ2-7
TGTGCCAGCAGTGCAAACCACCCGGGACAGTACAATCAGCCCCAGCATTTT,CASSANHPGQYNQPQHF,17,.,TRBV6-1,TRBD1,TRBJ1-5
TGTGCCAGCTCACCTAGACAGGGTTTGGACACTGAAGCTTTCTTT,CASSPRQGLDTEAFF,15,.,TRBV18,TRBD1,TRBJ1-1
TGTGCCAGCAGCCTACTAGATTCAAACCTATTTTATGGCTACACCTTC,CASSLLDSNLFYGYTF,16,.,TRBV5-6,.,TRBJ1-2
TGCGCCAGCAGCCCTACGTCCAGGGGGAATTATGGCTACACCTTC,CASSPTSRGNYGYTF,15,.,TRBV4-1,TRBD1,TRBJ1-2
TGTGCCAGCTCACCAAAAGAGAGGGCACCCCTCCACTTT,CASSPKERAPLHF,13,many,TRBV18,.,TRBJ1-6
TGTGCCAGCAGCAACACCCCAGCGGGGGGGCGAGAGACCCAGTACTTC,CASSNTPAGGRETQYF,16,.,TRBV7-2,TRBD2,TRBJ2-5
TGTGCCACCAGTGAAGCCGGGACAGAGAGTGAGCAGTTCTTC,CATSEAGTESEQFF,14,.,TRBV24-1,TRBD1,TRBJ2-1
TGTGCCAGCAGCGTCGGGGGGGAGGGTAACTATGGCTACACCTTC,CASSVGGEGNYGYTF,15,.,TRBV5-4,.,TRBJ1-2
TGTGCCAGCAGCTCAACCGACAGGGGGCTATGGGAATCACCCCTCCACTTT,CASSSTDRGLWESPLHF,17,many,TRBV7-9,TRBD1,TRBJ1-6